This T cell receptor beta chain was found in a study of metastatic and nonmetastatic thyroid tumors. Germline lookup yields CDR1 MNHNS and CDR2 SASEGT. This CDR3 is 16 amino acids long. Study-wide results and caveats: Reports indicated that malignant thyroid tumors showed significantly higher TCR beta diversity than benign nodules did, in blood and tumor.

With MiXCR, TCRdb reprocessed the PCR reads. The sample yields 30,000 to 40,000 clones, 25% to 35% seen once. Notes on this clone: Its target is unknown. Germline and junction disagree at one end, which may indicate a read error.

Every patient underwent thyroid surgery untreated. J is TRBJ2-7 and V is TRBV6-1, with 10 bases aligning to TRBD2. The sequence came from a female donor with papillary thyroid cancer or a benign thyroid nodule (not recorded which). Some clones in this sample may be carry-over from other donors' samples. The sample consisted of blood. As DNA, the CDR3 is TGTGCCATCAGTGAAGCGACTAGCGGGCTTCCGTGGGGGCGGTACTTC. Protein sequence: CAISEATSGLPWGRYF.